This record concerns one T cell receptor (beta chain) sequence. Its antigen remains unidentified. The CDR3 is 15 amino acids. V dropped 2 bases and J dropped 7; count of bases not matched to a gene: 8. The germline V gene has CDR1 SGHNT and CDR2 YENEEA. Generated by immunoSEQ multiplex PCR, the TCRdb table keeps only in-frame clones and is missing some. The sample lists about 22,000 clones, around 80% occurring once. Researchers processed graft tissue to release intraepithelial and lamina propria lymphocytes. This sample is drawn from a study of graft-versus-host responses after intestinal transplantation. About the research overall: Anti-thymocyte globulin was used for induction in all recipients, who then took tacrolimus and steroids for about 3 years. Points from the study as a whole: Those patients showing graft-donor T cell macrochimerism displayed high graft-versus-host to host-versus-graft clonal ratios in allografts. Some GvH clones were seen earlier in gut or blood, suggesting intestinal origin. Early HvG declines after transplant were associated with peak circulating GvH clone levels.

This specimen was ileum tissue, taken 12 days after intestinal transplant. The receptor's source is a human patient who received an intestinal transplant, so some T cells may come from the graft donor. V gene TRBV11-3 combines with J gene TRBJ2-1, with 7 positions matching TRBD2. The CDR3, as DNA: TGTGCCAGCAGCTTATTTGCGGGGGATAATAATGAGCAGTTCTTC. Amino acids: CASSLFAGDNNEQFF. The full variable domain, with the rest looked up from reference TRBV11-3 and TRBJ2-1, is EAGVVQSPRYKIIEKKQPVAFWCNPISGHNTLYWYLQNLGQGPELLIRYENEEAVDDSQLPKDRFSAERLKGVDSTLKIQPAELGDSAVYLCASSLFAGDNNEQFFGPGTRLTVL.